This T cell receptor (beta chain) derives from a study of identical twins. Overall study findings and caveats: Modelling approaches yielded underestimates of out-of-frame TCR alpha sharing between monozygotic twins. In beta out-of-frame sequences, the excess sharing between twins was weaker. In cord blood, abundant beta clonotypes had fewer insertions; memory showed no trend.

TCRdb reprocessed the 5' RACE reads via MiXCR and lists one record per CDR3 protein. Altogether about 260,000 distinct CDR3 sequences are present, 7% being singletons, with the ten largest covering 3.5% to 4%. This CDR3 is built from 16 residues. V lost 4 bases to trimming and J lost 7 bases; unmatched junction nucleotides: 12. As for this clonotype: Antigen specificity is unknown.

The same sample was also studied in work on yellow fever vaccine responses in identical twins.

The source material was memory (CD45RO+) T cells sorted from blood. The clonotype originates from a young woman in good health. The rearrangement joins TRBV12-3 or TRBV12-4 to TRBJ2-1, with TRBD2 matching over 8 bases. As DNA, the CDR3 is TGTGCCAGCAGTTCGGGGGACGGGAGGGCCCGTAATGAGCAGTTCTTC. This codes for CASSSGDGRARNEQFF.